This T cell receptor (beta chain) derives from a study of CD8 T cell repertoires and HIV-1 epitope variants. Turning to the study itself: Separate wells received one of Twenty-five Gag or Nef variant peptides. Epitopes were three Gag families plus Nef HW9 and YT9.

Only in-frame clones appear in the TCRdb table, and some are missing; sequencing was by immunoSEQ multiplex PCR. The sample gives 6,000 to 9,000 clones, about 70% of which show up once; about two fifths is in the top ten. Points on this clone: Antigen unknown.

V lost 3 bases, J lost 6 bases, and 6 bases lay in between. Germline V gives CDR1 WNHNN, CDR2 SYGVQD (reference sequence). CDR3 length: 12 residues. Whole-study results and caveats: Of 8 or 9 antigen-specific beta clonotypes, about six appeared to cross-react with escape variants.

The specimen sequenced was cultured CD8+ T cells derived from PBMCs. This chain connects TRBV10-1 to TRBJ1-5; no definite D call. The TCR comes from a male donor with HIV. CDR3 sequence (DNA): TGCGCCAGCAGTGATCTGGGTCAGCCCCAGCATTTT. Protein: CASSDLGQPQHF.